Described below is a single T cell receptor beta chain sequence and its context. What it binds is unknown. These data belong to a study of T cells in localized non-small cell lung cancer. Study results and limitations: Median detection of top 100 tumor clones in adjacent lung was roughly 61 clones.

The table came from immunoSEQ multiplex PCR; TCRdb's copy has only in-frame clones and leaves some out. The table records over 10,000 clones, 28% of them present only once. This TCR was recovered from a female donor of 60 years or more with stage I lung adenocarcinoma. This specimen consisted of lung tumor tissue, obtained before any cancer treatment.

The CDR3 DNA is TGTGCCAGCAGCGTAGGCCCGGGGGCGGACACTGAAGCTTTCTTT. It yields the protein CASSVGPGADTEAFF. The chain is built from TRBV9 and TRBJ1-1; weak D call: TRBD1 (6 bases). Germline CDR1 reads SGDLS; CDR2 reads YYNGEE. This CDR3 comprises 15 residues. Trimming left V 0 bases short and J 3 bases short, with 12 bases between.